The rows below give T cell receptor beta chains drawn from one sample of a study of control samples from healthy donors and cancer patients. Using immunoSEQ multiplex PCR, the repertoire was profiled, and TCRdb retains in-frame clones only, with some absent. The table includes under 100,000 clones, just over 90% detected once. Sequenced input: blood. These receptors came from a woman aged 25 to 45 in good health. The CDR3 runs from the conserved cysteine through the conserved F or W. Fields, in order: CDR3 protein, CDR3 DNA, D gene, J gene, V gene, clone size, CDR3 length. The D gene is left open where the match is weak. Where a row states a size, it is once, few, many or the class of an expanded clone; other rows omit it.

CASSPGESFYEQYF TGTGCCAGCTCACCAGGGGAAAGTTTCTACGAGCAGTACTTC . TRBJ2-7 TRBV18 few 14
CASSTPGQARGGTEAFF TGTGCCAGCAGCACCCCTGGACAGGCCCGAGGGGGAACTGAAGCTTTCTTT . TRBJ1-1 TRBV21-1 . 17
CASRSEGAYGYTF TGTGCCAGCAGGTCCGAAGGGGCCTATGGCTACACCTTC . TRBJ1-2 TRBV6-5 . 13
CASSPQDRVTDTQYF TGTGCCAGCTCACCTCAGGACAGGGTGACAGATACGCAGTATTTT TRBD1 TRBJ2-3 TRBV18 . 15
CASTTTGQVGNQPQHF TGTGCCAGCACCACCACGGGACAGGTTGGCAATCAGCCCCAGCATTTT TRBD1 TRBJ1-5 TRBV3-1/TRBV3-2 . 16
CASSDYRDSYEQYF TGCGCCAGCAGTGACTACCGGGACAGCTACGAGCAGTACTTC TRBD1 TRBJ2-7 TRBV10-1 . 14
CASSVGPGGVEQYF TGTGCCAGCAGTGTAGGCCCGGGAGGGGTCGAGCAGTACTTC TRBD2 TRBJ2-7 TRBV2 . 14
CASLMLPGQGRCQPQHF TGTGCCTCCCTTATGTTACCGGGACAGGGAAGGTGTCAGCCCCAGCATTTT TRBD1 TRBJ1-5 TRBV30 . 17
CAWSVLEPRSSPLHF TGTGCCTGGAGTGTACTGGAGCCCCGGAGCTCACCCCTCCACTTT . TRBJ1-6 TRBV30 . 15
CSVGGYSGNTIYF TGCAGCGTTGGAGGGTATTCTGGAAACACCATATATTTT . TRBJ1-3 TRBV29-1 once 13
CASSARDRGISDTEAFF TGTGCCAGCAGCGCCCGGGACAGGGGGATATCGGACACTGAAGCTTTCTTT TRBD1 TRBJ1-1 TRBV7-3 . 17
CASSQLAGNTGELFF TGTGCCAGCAGCCAACTAGCGGGGAACACCGGGGAGCTGTTTTTT TRBD2 TRBJ2-2 TRBV3-1/TRBV3-2 . 15
CASSPWDSLNTEAFF TGTGCCAGCAGCCCTTGGGACAGTTTAAACACTGAAGCTTTCTTT TRBD1 TRBJ1-1 TRBV3-1/TRBV3-2 . 15
CASSYDSNQPQHF TGTGCCAGCAGTTATGACAGCAATCAGCCCCAGCATTTT . TRBJ1-5 TRBV6-5 . 13
CASSDFSYNEQFF TGTGCCAGTAGCGACTTCTCCTACAATGAGCAGTTCTTC . TRBJ2-1 TRBV19 . 13
CASSLQGAGAYEQYF TGTGCCAGCAGCTTACAGGGGGCAGGGGCCTACGAGCAGTACTTC TRBD1 TRBJ2-7 TRBV7-9 . 15
CASSPGGAAGVQATQYF TGTGCCAGCAGCCCTGGGGGTGCAGCGGGAGTTCAGGCGACCCAGTACTTC TRBD2 TRBJ2-5 TRBV5-4 . 17
CASSLDLSASGELFF TGTGCCAGCAGCTTGGATTTGTCGGCGAGCGGGGAGCTGTTTTTT . TRBJ2-2 TRBV5-4 . 15
CASSLGFGTEAFF TGTGCCAGCAGTTTAGGCTTCGGGACAGAAGCTTTCTTT . TRBJ1-1 TRBV12-3/TRBV12-4 . 13
CASSVLGTSPYEQYF TGCGCCAGCAGCGTTCTTGGGACGTCGCCCTACGAGCAGTACTTC . TRBJ2-7 TRBV5-1 . 15
CATSDWGTHGETQYF TGTGCCACCAGTGATTGGGGCACTCATGGAGAGACCCAGTACTTC . TRBJ2-5 TRBV24-1 . 15
CASSVGQGGHSPETQYF TGTGCCAGCAGCGTAGGACAGGGGGGCCATAGTCCAGAGACCCAGTACTTC TRBD1 TRBJ2-5 TRBV9 . 17
CASGDDSNQPQHF TGCGCCAGCGGTGACGATAGCAATCAGCCCCAGCATTTT . TRBJ1-5 TRBV10-2 . 13
CASGTGTRTGETQYF TGTGCTAGTGGTACCGGCACGAGGACAGGCGAGACCCAGTACTTC TRBD1 TRBJ2-5 TRBV12-5 . 15
CASSLKTSGGASGELFF TGTGCCAGCAGCCTAAAGACTAGCGGGGGGGCTAGCGGGGAGCTGTTTTTT TRBD2 TRBJ2-2 TRBV3-1/TRBV3-2 . 17
CASSSTSAGLTSYEQYF TGTGCCAGCAGCTCAACTTCTGCTGGACTCACATCCTACGAGCAGTACTTC . TRBJ2-7 TRBV13 . 17
CASSRSETDNQPQHF TGTGCCAGCAGCCGGTCGGAGACAGATAATCAGCCCCAGCATTTT . TRBJ1-5 TRBV3-1/TRBV3-2 . 15
CASSSRGLGLDTQYF TGCGCCAGCAGCTCCAGGGGCTTAGGGCTAGATACGCAGTATTTT . TRBJ2-3 TRBV5-1 . 15
CAISAGRDDNEQFF TGTGCCATCAGTGCAGGTCGGGACGACAATGAGCAGTTCTTC . TRBJ2-1 TRBV10-3 . 14
CASSPNLGDYEKLFF TGTGCCAGCAGCCCCAACCTCGGGGACTATGAAAAACTGTTTTTT . TRBJ1-4 TRBV27 . 15
CASSLGLAGGTGELFF TGCGCCAGCAGCTTGGGGCTAGCGGGGGGCACCGGGGAGCTGTTTTTT TRBD2 TRBJ2-2 TRBV5-1 . 16
CASSLKGQGISGNTIYF TGTGCCAGCAGCTTAAAGGGACAGGGAATCTCTGGAAACACCATATATTTT TRBD1 TRBJ1-3 TRBV7-6 . 17